The clone carrying this T cell receptor (beta chain) was picked up a small number of times. Trimming removed 3 bases from V and 2 bases from J; junction bases left unmatched: 6. This CDR3 is built from 16 residues. The germline V gene has CDR1 MNHEY and CDR2 SMNVEV (reference sequence). The record originates from a study of response to subunit inactivated influenza vaccine. MiXCR, run by TCRdb on the RT-PCR reads, gives a single entry per CDR3 protein. There are more than 550,000 distinct CDR3 sequences in the sample; about 10% occur only once, and approximately 9.9% lies in the top ten. This sample also belongs to another study, concerning T cells expressing NK-cell markers. As that report states: It was by 5'RACE template switching with UMIs that TCR beta cDNA was made. Serological testing identified seven of the eight sequenced donors as HCMV-seropositive and one as seronegative. The share of CD8+ T cells held by dominant NKG2C+ clonotypes was about 1.0-8% in about six donors. Leadership of the CD3+CD56-NKG2C+ fraction also belonged to these clonotypes in four donors. HCMV specificity of the expanded NKG2C+ T cell clones stayed unclear.

The chain uses TRBV27 and TRBJ2-5; 10 bases are shared with TRBD1. This specimen was PBMCs from blood, taken on the day of vaccination. The TCR comes from a man aged 50 to 60 who received an inactivated influenza vaccine. For the CDR3, the DNA is TGTGCCAGCAGTTTCGTCGGGACAGGGGCACAAGAGACCCAGTACTTC. Protein: CASSFVGTGAQETQYF.